The rows below give T cell receptor beta chains drawn from one sample of a study of a mutant IDH1 vaccine in newly diagnosed glioma. Measured with immunoSEQ multiplex PCR; TCRdb has only the in-frame clones, and not every one. The top ten hold approximately 2.5% of the sample, which has 50,000 or so clones, 86% seen once. This material consisted of PBMCs, taken from a glioma patient treated with radiotherapy, temozolomide or both. The receptors here all came from a middle-aged man with glioma. Both conserved end residues are part of each CDR3. D genes are given only for firm matches. The listing skips clone size in some rows; elsewhere it reads once, few, many or a size class.

j_call: TRBJ1-2
d_call: TRBD1
clone_size: few
v_call: TRBV2
cdr3_aa: CASRKGQGRYGYTF
cdr3_nt: TGTGCCAGCAGAAAGGGACAGGGGCGCTATGGCTACACCTTC

j_call: TRBJ2-7
d_call: -
clone_size: -
v_call: TRBV7-2
cdr3_aa: CASSPNPLGIYEQYF
cdr3_nt: TGTGCCAGCAGCCCGAACCCCCTTGGGATCTACGAGCAGTACTTC

j_call: TRBJ1-2
d_call: -
clone_size: -
v_call: TRBV7-9
cdr3_aa: CASSPLGVGGPSNYGYTF
cdr3_nt: TGTGCCAGCAGCCCGTTGGGCGTCGGGGGGCCTTCGAACTATGGCTACACCTTC

j_call: TRBJ2-7
d_call: TRBD2
clone_size: -
v_call: TRBV7-8
cdr3_aa: CASSSRVVAGGPYEQYF
cdr3_nt: TGTGCCAGCAGCTCACGAGTAGTAGCGGGAGGTCCGTACGAGCAGTACTTC

j_call: TRBJ2-5
d_call: TRBD1
clone_size: -
v_call: TRBV9
cdr3_aa: CASSDPGTGGRFAGRETQYF
cdr3_nt: TGTGCCAGCAGCGACCCCGGGACAGGGGGCCGATTTGCGGGAAGAGAGACCCAGTACTTC

j_call: TRBJ1-5
d_call: TRBD1
clone_size: -
v_call: TRBV4-1
cdr3_aa: CASSHRGQGVQPQHF
cdr3_nt: TGCGCCAGCAGCCACCGGGGACAGGGAGTCCAGCCCCAGCATTTT

j_call: TRBJ2-1
d_call: TRBD1
clone_size: -
v_call: TRBV7-8
cdr3_aa: CASSTTGGRYNEQFF
cdr3_nt: TGTGCCAGCAGCACAACAGGGGGCAGGTACAATGAGCAGTTCTTC

j_call: TRBJ1-6
d_call: -
clone_size: -
v_call: TRBV6-5
cdr3_aa: CASTHRGSPLHF
cdr3_nt: TGTGCCAGCACCCACCGCGGGTCACCCCTCCACTTT

j_call: TRBJ2-7
d_call: -
clone_size: -
v_call: TRBV14
cdr3_aa: CASSRSSGSYEQYF
cdr3_nt: TGTGCCAGCAGCCGTAGTAGCGGCTCCTACGAGCAGTACTTC

j_call: TRBJ1-3
d_call: TRBD1
clone_size: -
v_call: TRBV7-2
cdr3_aa: CASSFVQGNTIYF
cdr3_nt: TGTGCCAGCAGCTTTGTACAGGGGAACACCATATATTTT

j_call: TRBJ1-4
d_call: -
clone_size: -
v_call: TRBV7-2
cdr3_aa: CASSFSRDEKLFF
cdr3_nt: TGTGCCAGCAGCTTTAGCAGGGATGAAAAACTGTTTTTT

j_call: TRBJ2-4
d_call: -
clone_size: -
v_call: TRBV4-3
cdr3_aa: CASSQELATVAKNIQYF
cdr3_nt: TGCGCCAGCAGCCAAGAGCTAGCGACTGTCGCCAAAAACATTCAGTACTTC

j_call: TRBJ2-1
d_call: -
clone_size: -
v_call: TRBV5-1
cdr3_aa: CASSGQTSSNEQFF
cdr3_nt: TGCGCCAGCAGCGGACAGACTAGCAGCAATGAGCAGTTCTTC

j_call: TRBJ2-1
d_call: -
clone_size: few
v_call: TRBV7-9
cdr3_aa: CATTYGAGVGNEQFF
cdr3_nt: TGTGCCACGACGTACGGGGCAGGGGTGGGGAATGAGCAGTTCTTC

j_call: TRBJ2-7
d_call: TRBD1
clone_size: -
v_call: TRBV27
cdr3_aa: CASTRQGDFTYEQYF
cdr3_nt: TGTGCCAGCACCCGACAGGGGGATTTCACCTACGAGCAGTACTTC

j_call: TRBJ1-1
d_call: -
clone_size: few
v_call: TRBV29-1
cdr3_aa: CSVWRDKQMVNTEAFF
cdr3_nt: TGCAGCGTTTGGAGGGACAAACAGATGGTGAACACTGAAGCTTTCTTT

j_call: TRBJ2-6
d_call: -
clone_size: -
v_call: TRBV28
cdr3_aa: CASSLPAGANVLTF
cdr3_nt: TGTGCCAGCAGCCTCCCAGCTGGGGCCAACGTCCTGACTTTC

j_call: TRBJ2-1
d_call: TRBD1
clone_size: -
v_call: TRBV6-5
cdr3_aa: CASMRDRAPYNEQFF
cdr3_nt: TGTGCCAGCATGCGGGACAGGGCTCCCTACAATGAGCAGTTCTTC

j_call: TRBJ2-1
d_call: TRBD2
clone_size: -
v_call: TRBV4-1
cdr3_aa: CASSQDLTSGRSNEQFF
cdr3_nt: TGCGCCAGCAGCCAAGATCTAACTAGCGGGAGGAGTAATGAGCAGTTCTTC

j_call: TRBJ2-7
d_call: TRBD1
clone_size: -
v_call: TRBV19
cdr3_aa: CATGQGQGYPYEQYF
cdr3_nt: TGTGCCACTGGACAGGGACAGGGATATCCCTACGAGCAGTACTTC

j_call: TRBJ1-5
d_call: TRBD1
clone_size: -
v_call: TRBV18
cdr3_aa: CASSPGQGDVGNQPQHF
cdr3_nt: TGTGCCAGCTCACCGGGACAGGGGGACGTGGGCAATCAGCCCCAGCATTTT

j_call: TRBJ1-4
d_call: -
clone_size: -
v_call: TRBV28
cdr3_aa: CASSLSWAGEKLFF
cdr3_nt: TGTGCCAGCAGTTTATCATGGGCCGGAGAAAAACTGTTTTTT

j_call: TRBJ2-3
d_call: -
clone_size: -
v_call: TRBV4-3
cdr3_aa: CASSSWSGDTQYF
cdr3_nt: TGCGCCAGCAGCTCCTGGAGCGGAGATACGCAGTATTTT

j_call: TRBJ2-7
d_call: -
clone_size: -
v_call: TRBV23-1
cdr3_aa: CASGPRDPPYEQYF
cdr3_nt: TGCGCCAGCGGACCCCGGGATCCCCCTTACGAGCAGTACTTC

j_call: TRBJ2-7
d_call: -
clone_size: few
v_call: TRBV4-3
cdr3_aa: CASSQDWGTAYEQYF
cdr3_nt: TGCGCCAGCAGCCAAGATTGGGGCACTGCTTACGAGCAGTACTTC

j_call: TRBJ2-3
d_call: TRBD1
clone_size: -
v_call: TRBV7-2
cdr3_aa: CASGQGSQYF
cdr3_nt: TGTGCCAGCGGACAGGGGTCGCAGTATTTT

j_call: TRBJ1-2
d_call: TRBD1
clone_size: once
v_call: TRBV5-6
cdr3_aa: CASSLVGTGDAGYTF
cdr3_nt: TGTGCCAGCAGCTTAGTCGGGACAGGGGATGCTGGCTACACCTTC

j_call: TRBJ1-2
d_call: -
clone_size: -
v_call: TRBV6-5
cdr3_aa: CASSRNSVNYGYTF
cdr3_nt: TGTGCCAGCAGTAGGAACAGCGTGAACTATGGCTACACCTTC

j_call: TRBJ2-1
d_call: -
clone_size: once
v_call: TRBV5-4
cdr3_aa: CASSLPKTGNEQFF
cdr3_nt: TGTGCCAGCAGCCTACCCAAAACGGGCAATGAGCAGTTCTTC

j_call: TRBJ1-5
d_call: -
clone_size: -
v_call: TRBV19
cdr3_aa: CASGRRQPNSNQPQHF
cdr3_nt: TGTGCCAGTGGCCGGAGGCAGCCCAATAGCAATCAGCCCCAGCATTTT

j_call: TRBJ1-5
d_call: TRBD1
clone_size: -
v_call: TRBV6-5
cdr3_aa: CASGLGQGTNQPQHF
cdr3_nt: TGTGCCAGCGGGTTAGGACAGGGGACAAATCAGCCCCAGCATTTT

j_call: TRBJ2-7
d_call: TRBD1
clone_size: -
v_call: TRBV4-2
cdr3_aa: CASSQDLGTGGHEQYF
cdr3_nt: TGTGCCAGCAGCCAAGATCTTGGGACAGGGGGCCACGAGCAGTACTTC

j_call: TRBJ2-7
d_call: TRBD1
clone_size: -
v_call: TRBV19
cdr3_aa: CASSIGTGLYEQYF
cdr3_nt: TGTGCCAGTAGTATCGGGACAGGGCTATACGAGCAGTACTTC

j_call: TRBJ2-6
d_call: -
clone_size: -
v_call: TRBV14
cdr3_aa: CASSQPLLAGSGANVLTF
cdr3_nt: TGTGCCAGCAGCCAACCATTGCTCGCGGGTTCTGGGGCCAACGTCCTGACTTTC

j_call: TRBJ1-3
d_call: -
clone_size: once
v_call: TRBV5-1
cdr3_aa: CASSPTTGFSGNTIYF
cdr3_nt: TGCGCCAGCAGCCCGACTACAGGGTTCTCTGGAAACACCATATATTTT

j_call: TRBJ1-5
d_call: TRBD1
clone_size: -
v_call: TRBV27
cdr3_aa: CASSVRRTGNQPQHF
cdr3_nt: TGTGCCAGCAGTGTACGTCGGACAGGGAATCAGCCCCAGCATTTT

j_call: TRBJ2-7
d_call: TRBD2
clone_size: -
v_call: TRBV11-2
cdr3_aa: CASSPRGGSKGEQYF
cdr3_nt: TGTGCCAGCAGCCCTCGTGGCGGGAGTAAAGGCGAGCAGTACTTC